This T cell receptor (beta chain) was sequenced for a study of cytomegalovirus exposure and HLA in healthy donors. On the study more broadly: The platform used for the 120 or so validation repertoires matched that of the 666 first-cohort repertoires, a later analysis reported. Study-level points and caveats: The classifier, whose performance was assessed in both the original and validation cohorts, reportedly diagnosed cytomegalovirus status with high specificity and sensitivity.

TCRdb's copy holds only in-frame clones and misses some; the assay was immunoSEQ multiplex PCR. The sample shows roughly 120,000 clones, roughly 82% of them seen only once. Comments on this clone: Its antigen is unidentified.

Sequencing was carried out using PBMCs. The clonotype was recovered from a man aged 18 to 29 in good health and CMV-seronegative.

CDR3 region: CASSLAPDTEAFF. The CDR3 DNA sequence: TGTGCCAGCAGCTTAGCCCCGGACACTGAAGCTTTCTTT. The chain is built from TRBV7-8 and TRBJ1-1; the D is unclear. Per the germline V gene, CDR1 is SGHVS and CDR2 is FQNEAQ. V gave up 0 bases and J gave up 3 bases, with 5 bases separating them. This CDR3 region has 13 residues.